The 4 T cell receptor beta chains below all came from one sample that was sequenced in a study of OX40 agonist ivuxolimab in advanced cancers. Clones were read by immunoSEQ multiplex PCR, and TCRdb kept only the in-frame ones, dropping some. The table lists more than 60,000 clones, about 80% of them singletons. The starting material was CD4+ or CD8+ T cells sorted from blood, obtained in a trial of the OX40 agonist ivuxolimab. The receptors were sampled from an adult with an advanced solid tumor such as melanoma, head and neck, liver or kidney cancer.

This chain connects TRBV7-2 to TRBJ2-3; D unclear. Germline V gene data show CDR1 as SGHTA and CDR2 as FQGNSA. The CDR3 sequence is 17 residues long. V was pared by 5 bases and J by 2 bases, with 20 bases between. The CDR3 reads CASSPGLVGDPTDTQYF. In DNA form, the CDR3 reads TGTGCCAGCAGCCCGGGCCTTGTGGGCGACCCCACAGATACGCAGTATTTT.

This clone was seen a handful of times. The CDR3 DNA sequence: TGTGCCAGCAGTTACTCGGGACAGGGGCTCGAGCAGTACTTC. Its protein is CASSYSGQGLEQYF. The genes are TRBV6-5 and TRBJ2-7; TRBD1 matches 10 bases. V was pared by 0 bases and J by 6 bases, with 2 bases of the junction left unmatched. The germline V gene encodes CDR1 MNHEY and CDR2 SVGAGI. This CDR3 has 14 residues.

V and J are TRBV29-1 and TRBJ2-1; D may correspond to TRBD1 or TRBD2 (6 bases each). Germline V gene data show CDR1 as SQVTM and CDR2 as ANQGSEA. This CDR3 has 11 amino acids. Deletions cut 7 bases from V and 9 bases from J, with 13 bases between. CDR3 region: CSAGGRSEQFF. In nucleotides, the CDR3 is TGCAGCGCCGGGGGCCGGAGTGAGCAGTTCTTC.

The chain carries TRBV2 and TRBJ2-2; 9 bases align to TRBD1. CDR1 and CDR2 (germline): SNHLY, FYNNEI. The CDR3 sequence is 15 residues long. J gave up 4 bases and V 5 bases, and 5 bases lay outside the gene matches. The CDR3 bases are TGTGCCAGCAGTCTTGGACAGGGGTTCACCGGGGAGCTGTTTTTT. Translating gives CASSLGQGFTGELFF. Combining the CDR3 with reference TRBV2 and TRBJ2-2 gives the whole variable domain EPEVTQTPSHQVTQMGQEVILRCVPISNHLYFYWYRQILGQKVEFLVSFYNNEISEKSEIFDDQFSVERPDGSNFTLKIRSTKLEDSAMYFCASSLGQGFTGELFFGEGSRLTVL.